Shown below are 30 T cell receptor beta chains from a single sample sequenced in a study of a mutant IDH1 vaccine in newly diagnosed glioma. Time point here: week 11, during vaccination. Topical imiquimod accompanied each vaccine dose, which consisted of 300 ug of mutant IDH1 20-mer peptide. These TCRs' antigens remain unknown. Sequenced by immunoSEQ multiplex PCR; TCRdb stores in-frame clones only, minus some. There are around 62,000 clones in the sample; approximately 91% occur only once, and around 2% lies in the top ten. Sequencing was performed on PBMCs, taken from a glioma patient whose treatment included an IDH1 peptide vaccine. These receptors originate from a middle-aged man with glioma.

This chain joins TRBV15 and TRBJ2-1; 9 bases align to TRBD1. CDR1 and CDR2 from the germline V gene are LNHNV and YYDKDF (reference sequence). V gave up 1 base and J gave up 5 bases; unmatched junction bases: 3. The CDR3 runs 15 residues. In DNA, the CDR3 is TGTGCCACCAGCAGAGCACAGGGGGCCCACAATGAGCAGTTCTTC. It is translated as CATSRAQGAHNEQFF. Based on the CDR3 plus reference TRBV15 and TRBJ2-1, the full variable domain is DAMVIQNPRYQVTQFGKPVTLSCSQTLNHNVMYWYQQKSSQAPKLLFHYYDKDFNNEADTPDNFQSRRPNTSFCFLDIRSPGLGDTAMYLCATSRAQGAHNEQFFGPGTRLTVL.

The rearrangement joins TRBV5-6 to TRBJ2-3; 7 nucleotides match TRBD2. Germline trimming cut 0 bases from V and 6 bases from J; bases unmatched to any gene: 4. The CDR3 has 14 amino acids. Per the germline V gene, CDR1 is SGHDT and CDR2 is YYEEEE. In nucleotides, the CDR3 is TGTGCCAGCAGCTTGGAGGCGGGAGCGGATACGCAGTATTTT. Residues: CASSLEAGADTQYF.

This CDR3 is CAISTDRGGEQYV. DNA of the CDR3: TGTGCCATCAGTACCGACAGGGGAGGGGAGCAGTACGTC. The chain employs TRBV10-3 and TRBJ2-7; D may be TRBD1 (8 bases). Germline CDR1 ENHRY, CDR2 SYGVKD. CDR3 length: 13 amino acids. V was clipped by 5 bases and J by 7 bases, with 15 bases between them.

The gene calls are TRBV30 and TRBJ1-6; D is ambiguous. Germline CDR1 is GTSNPN and CDR2 is SVGIG (reference sequence). V shed 5 bases and J shed 9 bases, with 14 bases lying between them. The CDR3 covers 13 residues. As DNA, the CDR3 is TGTGCCTGGGGAAGGAGAAGTGGTTCACCCCTCCACTTT. Its translation: CAWGRRSGSPLHF.

This chain links TRBV27 with TRBJ2-7, with D perhaps matching TRBD2 (5 bases). Between the trimmed V and J ends, which lost 6 bases and 0 bases, there was a span of 18 bases. CDR1 is MNHEY and CDR2 is SMNVEV in the germline V gene (reference sequence). The CDR3 totals 16 residues. This CDR3 reads CASSPHHGDHSYEQYV. The CDR3 bases are TGTGCCAGCAGCCCACACCACGGGGATCACTCCTACGAGCAGTACGTC.

V usage is TRBV7-8 and J usage is TRBJ2-7; 12 nucleotides agree with TRBD2. CDR1 SGHVS and CDR2 FQNEAQ come from the germline V gene. The CDR3 loop spans 19 amino acids. The trim removed 4 bases at V and 0 bases at J, leaving 13 bases unmatched. This CDR3 reads CASSSSILAGGLTSYEQYF. In DNA, the CDR3 is TGTGCCAGCAGCTCAAGCATCCTAGCGGGAGGGCTTACCTCCTACGAGCAGTACTTC. Drawing the rest from reference TRBV7-8 and TRBJ2-7, the complete variable domain is GAGVSQSPRYKVAKRGQDVALRCDPISGHVSLFWYQQALGQGPEFLTYFQNEAQLDKSGLPSDRFFAERPEGSVSTLKIQRTQQEDSAVYLCASSSSILAGGLTSYEQYFGPGTRLTVT.

This clone was seen once. The chain combines TRBV19 with TRBJ2-3, with TRBD1 matching 8 bases. Looked up from germline, CDR1 is LNHDA and CDR2 is SQIVND (reference sequence). With V trimmed by 2 bases and J by 4 bases, 11 bases remained unmatched. CDR3 length: 17 amino acids. DNA for the CDR3: TGTGCCAGTAGTATAAGTCGGTTAGGACAGGGCCCAGATACGCAGTATTTT. Amino acid sequence: CASSISRLGQGPDTQYF.

This chain connects TRBV29-1 to TRBJ2-5, with D maybe TRBD1 (5 bases). This CDR3 region has 13 residues. The V and J ends lost 3 bases and 2 bases respectively, with 10 bases between them. CDR1 is SQVTM, CDR2 ANQGSEA, per germline. This chain's CDR3 is CSVEETAQETQYF. Written as DNA, the CDR3 is TGCAGCGTTGAGGAGACAGCTCAAGAGACCCAGTACTTC.

CDR3 bases: TGTGCCAGCAGTTTTATCACGTTCGCGAACACCGGGGAGCTGTTTTTT. Translation gives CASSFITFANTGELFF. The genes are TRBV27 and TRBJ2-2; D gene uncertain. Germline loops: CDR1 MNHEY, CDR2 SMNVEV (reference sequence). This CDR3 is 16 amino acids long. Trimming left V 3 bases short and J 0 bases short, with 11 bases between.

The count of this clone is one. V and J are TRBV7-3 and TRBJ2-1; no definite D call. The CDR3 has 15 residues. Germline V CDR1 and CDR2: SGHTA, FQGTGA. V shed 2 bases and J shed 4 bases, with 12 bases lying between them. CDR3 nucleotides: TGTGCCAGCAGCTTAGAAAGGGCAGCATACAATGAGCAGTTCTTC. Residues: CASSLERAAYNEQFF.

The V call is TRBV2, the J call TRBJ1-3; D is unresolved. V was shortened by 2 bases and J by 3 bases, with 5 bases between the two germline ends. Germline V lookup: CDR1 SNHLY, CDR2 FYNNEI. The CDR3 extends over 13 amino acids. The CDR3 DNA follows: TGTGCCAGCAGTGAATACCGTGGAAACACCATATATTTT. Residues: CASSEYRGNTIYF.

This clone was recorded once. The chain uses TRBV18 and TRBJ2-5; D possibly uses TRBD1 or TRBD2 (5 bases each). Germline CDR1 is KGHSH and CDR2 is LQKENI. Between the trimmed V and J ends, which lost 6 bases and 2 bases, there was a span of 16 bases. CDR3 length equals 15 residues. The CDR3 coding sequence is TGTGCCAGCTCGACGGGGACCAAAGTTCAAGAGACCCAGTACTTC. It encodes CASSTGTKVQETQYF. Full variable domain (missing parts from reference TRBV18 and TRBJ2-5): NAGVMQNPRHLVRRRGQEARLRCSPMKGHSHVYWYRQLPEEGLKFMVYLQKENIIDESGMPKERFSAEFPKEGPSILRIQQVVRGDSAAYFCASSTGTKVQETQYFGPGTRLLVL.

The chain joins TRBV5-1 to TRBJ2-5, with 9 bases that match TRBD2. V lost 7 bases and J lost 3; bases outside the gene matches: 22. This CDR3 comprises 19 residues. The germline V gene encodes CDR1 SGHRS and CDR2 YFSETQ. CDR3 DNA sequence: TGCGCCAGCGCCATGAGGGGTAGCGGGGGTGCGAATGCGAAAGAGACCCAGTACTTC. Amino acid sequence: CASAMRGSGGANAKETQYF.

The chain recombines TRBV7-6 with TRBJ2-2; TRBD2 is a possible D gene (5 bases). The length of the CDR3 is 16 residues. Trimming took 1 base from V and 3 from J, leaving 12 bases between them. CDR1 is SGHVS, CDR2 FNYEAQ, per germline. CDR3 region: CASSLVGVGDTGELFF. The CDR3 DNA reads as TGTGCCAGCAGCTTAGTCGGAGTCGGGGACACCGGGGAGCTGTTTTTT.

In its sample, this clone was seen a few times. V is TRBV6-5 and J is TRBJ2-2; 10 positions agree with TRBD1. The ends lost 2 bases at V and 5 bases at J; junction bases unmatched: 2. CDR1 and CDR2 from the germline V gene are MNHEY and SVGAGI. The CDR3 covers 15 residues. In DNA form, the CDR3 reads TGTGCCAGCAGTTACGGGACAGGGGAGACCGGGGAGCTGTTTTTT. Its translation: CASSYGTGETGELFF.

The V call is TRBV4-1, the J call TRBJ1-5, with TRBD1 matching over 9 bases. The CDR3 contains 18 residues. Per the germline V gene, CDR1 is MGHRA and CDR2 is YSYEKL. With 2 bases clipped from V and 4 bases from J, the junction kept 12 bases outside the gene matches. DNA of the CDR3: TGCGCCAGCAGCCAATCCCCGGGACAGGGTGGCAGGAATCAGCCCCAGCATTTT. Its protein product is CASSQSPGQGGRNQPQHF.

The gene calls are TRBV4-1 and TRBJ2-3; TRBD2 matches at 8 bases. Germline V CDR1 and CDR2: MGHRA, YSYEKL. The CDR3 spans 15 residues. V trimming: 1 base; J trimming: 6 bases; junction bases outside the gene matches: 6. CDR3 protein: CASSQALRGADTQYF. The CDR3, as DNA: TGCGCCAGCAGCCAAGCCTTGCGGGGGGCGGATACGCAGTATTTT.

This rearrangement joins TRBV6-6 to TRBJ1-5, with D perhaps matching TRBD1 (5 bases). The CDR3 covers 14 residues. Germline CDR1 MNHNY, CDR2 SVGAGI (reference sequence). V lost 6 bases to trimming and J lost 4 bases, with 13 bases between them. CDR3 nucleotide sequence: TGTGCCAGCAGCCCCCGTGGGGGGAATCAGCCCCAGCATTTT. It yields the protein CASSPRGGNQPQHF.

This sequence joins TRBV6-1 and TRBJ1-6; possibly TRBD1 for D (6 bases). The CDR3 extends over 15 amino acids. Germline V gene lookup returns CDR1 MNHNS and CDR2 SASEGT. V was pared by 2 bases and J by 11 bases, with 16 bases between. The CDR3 spells CASSEYRGGTAPLHF. The DNA of the CDR3 is TGTGCCAGCAGTGAATATCGAGGGGGGACTGCACCCCTCCACTTT.

The rearrangement links TRBV5-1 to TRBJ2-7; 12 positions match TRBD2. CDR1 is SGHRS, CDR2 YFSETQ, per germline. The CDR3 length is 16 residues. V shed 4 bases, J shed 4 bases, and the junction held 9 bases outside the gene matches. The CDR3 protein is CASSAILAGGNYEQYF. The CDR3 DNA sequence: TGCGCCAGCAGCGCAATACTAGCGGGGGGAAATTACGAGCAGTACTTC.

This clone was seen a handful of times. V gene TRBV6-5 combines with J gene TRBJ2-3; D is undetermined. This CDR3 comprises 15 residues. V was cut by 2 bases and J by 0 bases, with 9 bases left in between. Looked up from germline, CDR1 is MNHEY and CDR2 is SVGAGI. The CDR3 protein is CASSYDLESTDTQYF. CDR3 coding DNA: TGTGCCAGCAGTTACGATTTGGAGAGCACAGATACGCAGTATTTT.

The DNA of the CDR3 is TGTGCCAGCAGCTTAGTAGGGGGGAACACTGAAGCTTTCTTT. As protein: CASSLVGGNTEAFF. The rearrangement links TRBV7-8 to TRBJ1-1, with D perhaps matching TRBD1 (6 bases). The CDR3 is 14 amino acids. From germline, CDR1 is SGHVS and CDR2 FQNEAQ. The V gene lost 1 base and the J gene lost 1 base, with 7 bases spanning the gap.

As regards this clone: Mismatch with germline at one junction end may stem from a read error. The same CDR3 can be traced to other DNA sequences in this sample. The chain employs TRBV7-9 and TRBJ1-5; D may be TRBD1 (6 bases). The germline gives CDR1 SEHNR, CDR2 FQNEAQ (reference sequence). CDR3 length equals 19 residues. CDR3: CASSLVIGTGAIGNQPQHF. The CDR3 region has the DNA TGTGCCAGCAGTTTAGTTATCGGTACGGGGGCGATCGGCAATCAGCCCCAGCATTTT.

This clone has more than one count but fewer than ten. This chain uses TRBV6-6 with TRBJ1-5; 9 positions agree with TRBD1. This CDR3 is 15 amino acids long. V trimming: 5 bases; J trimming: 11 bases; junction bases outside the gene matches: 13. Germline V lookup: CDR1 MNHNY, CDR2 SVGAGI (reference sequence). CDR3: CASSTSTGGRLAQHF. The CDR3 DNA is TGTGCCAGCAGTACCTCGACAGGGGGGAGGTTGGCCCAGCATTTT.

The rearrangement joins TRBV30 to TRBJ2-4; the match to TRBD1 covers 9 bases. The J segment lost 8 bases and the V segment lost 4 bases, leaving 6 bases of the junction unmatched. Per germline, CDR1 GTSNPN and CDR2 SVGIG (reference sequence). CDR3 length: 13 amino acids. The CDR3 DNA sequence: TGTGCCTGGACCACAGGGGGCGGATACATTCAGTACTTC. This codes for CAWTTGGGYIQYF.

The chain uses TRBV6-5 and TRBJ1-1; unclear D gene. Trimming took off 6 bases at V and 6 bases at J, with 8 bases between the two ends. The CDR3 extends over 11 amino acids. Per germline, CDR1 MNHEY and CDR2 SVGAGI. The CDR3 is CASSRGSEAFF. CDR3 nucleotide sequence: TGTGCCAGCAGCCGAGGGTCTGAAGCTTTCTTT.

Remarks on this clone: At one end, the junction sequence differs from germline, possibly due to a read error. V gene TRBV25-1 combines with J gene TRBJ2-5; D uncertain. CDR1 and CDR2 (germline): MGHDK, SYGVNS. The CDR3 has 13 residues. The CDR3 nucleotides read TGTGTCAGCAGTGAATTAACAGAAGAGACCCAGTACTTC. Translated: CVSSELTEETQYF.

The chain is built from TRBV6-5 and TRBJ1-5; 7 bases agree with TRBD1. CDR3 length: 15 amino acids. V lost 6 bases to trimming and J lost 3 bases; unmatched junction nucleotides: 8. CDR1 is MNHEY, CDR2 SVGAGI, per germline. Written as DNA, the CDR3 is TGTGCCAGCAGCCGACAGGGTTTCGACAATCAGCCCCAGCATTTT. Protein: CASSRQGFDNQPQHF.

This clone was seen a handful of times. The chain uses TRBV4-1 and TRBJ1-5, with 7 positions matching TRBD1. Germline loops: CDR1 MGHRA, CDR2 YSYEKL. This CDR3 is 13 amino acids long. The V segment lost 8 bases and the J segment 5 bases; nucleotides outside the gene matches: 6. The CDR3: CASAQDRDQPQHF. CDR3 in DNA: TGCGCCAGCGCGCAAGACAGGGATCAGCCCCAGCATTTT.

The rearrangement joins TRBV29-1 to TRBJ1-2; the D gene is possibly TRBD1 (6 bases). Germline V gives CDR1 SQVTM, CDR2 ANQGSEA. This CDR3 has 12 amino acids. V was clipped by 6 bases and J by 6 bases, with 14 bases between them. The CDR3 nucleotides are TGCAGCGTATGGACAGTAAGAGATGGCTACACCTTC. Amino acids: CSVWTVRDGYTF.